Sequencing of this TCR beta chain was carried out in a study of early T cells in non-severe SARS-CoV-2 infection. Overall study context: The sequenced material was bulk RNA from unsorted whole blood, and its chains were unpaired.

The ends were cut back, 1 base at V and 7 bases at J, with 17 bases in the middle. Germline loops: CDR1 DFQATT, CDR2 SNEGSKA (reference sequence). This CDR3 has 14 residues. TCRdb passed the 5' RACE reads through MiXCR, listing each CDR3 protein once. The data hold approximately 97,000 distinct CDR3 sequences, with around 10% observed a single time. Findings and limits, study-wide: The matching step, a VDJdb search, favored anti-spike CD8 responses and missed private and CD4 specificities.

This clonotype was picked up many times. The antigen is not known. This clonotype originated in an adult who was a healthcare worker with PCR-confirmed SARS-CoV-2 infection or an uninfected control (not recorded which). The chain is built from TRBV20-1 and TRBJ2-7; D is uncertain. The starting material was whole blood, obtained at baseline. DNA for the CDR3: TGCAGTGCTAGAGTCGTAACGCGAGGATGGGAGCAGTACTTC. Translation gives CSARVVTRGWEQYF.